This T cell receptor beta chain is drawn from a study of cytomegalovirus exposure and HLA in healthy donors. Regarding this clone: Its antigen is undetermined.

The length of the CDR3 is 15 residues. Trimming shortened V by 3 bases and J by 0 bases, and 9 bases separated the two germline ends. The germline CDR1 and CDR2 sequences are SGHTA and FQGNSA. Primers for the PCR totalled 60 Vbeta and 13 Jbeta. The table came from immunoSEQ multiplex PCR; TCRdb's copy has only in-frame clones and leaves some out. Found here are around 88,000 clones, under 80% of them singletons; the top ten hold under 8%. Findings and limits, study-wide: When analyzed later, the rates of TCR association showed variation by HLA locus, with DRB1 the most and HLA-C the fewest. From TCR beta sequences, most subjects' HLA-A and HLA-B alleles were reportedly predicted accurately. Sequencing depth roughly uniform across donors was assumed in presence/absence analyses. Prior analysis indicated that the majority of TCR beta V segments exhibited productivity approximately 87% or approximately 30% of the time.

Sequencing used PBMCs. The chain recombines TRBV7-2 with TRBJ2-1, with no clear D. This TCR came from a man between 45 and 60 years old in good health and CMV-seropositive. This chain's CDR3 is CASSFAASSYNEQFF. CDR3 bases: TGTGCCAGCAGCTTCGCGGCGAGCTCCTACAATGAGCAGTTCTTC.